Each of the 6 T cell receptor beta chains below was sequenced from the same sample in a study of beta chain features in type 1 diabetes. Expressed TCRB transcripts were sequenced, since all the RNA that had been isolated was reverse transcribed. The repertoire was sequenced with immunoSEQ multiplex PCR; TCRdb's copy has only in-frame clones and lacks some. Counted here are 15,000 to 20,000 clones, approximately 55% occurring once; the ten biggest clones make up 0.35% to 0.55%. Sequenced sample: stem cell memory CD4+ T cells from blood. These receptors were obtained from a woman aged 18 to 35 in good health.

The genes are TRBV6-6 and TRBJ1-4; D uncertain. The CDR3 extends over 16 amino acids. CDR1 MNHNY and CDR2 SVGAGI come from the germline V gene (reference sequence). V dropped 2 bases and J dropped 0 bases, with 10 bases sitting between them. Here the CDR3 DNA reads TGTGCCAGCAGTTACGGCCTGGCCGCAACTAATGAAAAACTGTTTTTT. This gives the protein CASSYGLAATNEKLFF.

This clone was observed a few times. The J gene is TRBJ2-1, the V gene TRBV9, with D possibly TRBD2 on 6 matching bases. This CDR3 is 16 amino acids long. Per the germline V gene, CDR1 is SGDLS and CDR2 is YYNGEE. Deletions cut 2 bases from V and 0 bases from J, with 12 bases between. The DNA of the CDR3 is TGTGCCAGCAGCGTCTCGGGGGATAGCTCCTACAATGAGCAGTTCTTC. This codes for CASSVSGDSSYNEQFF. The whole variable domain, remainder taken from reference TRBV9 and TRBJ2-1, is DSGVTQTPKHLITATGQRVTLRCSPRSGDLSVYWYQQSLDQGLQFLIQYYNGEERAKGNILERFSAQQFPDLHSELNLSSLELGDSALYFCASSVSGDSSYNEQFFGPGTRLTVL.

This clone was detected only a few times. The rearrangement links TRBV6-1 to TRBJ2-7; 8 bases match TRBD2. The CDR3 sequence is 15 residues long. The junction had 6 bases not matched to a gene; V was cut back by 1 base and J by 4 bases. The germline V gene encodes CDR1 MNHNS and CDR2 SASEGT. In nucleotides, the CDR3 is TGTGCCAGCAGTGAAGAAATGGGACTAGAATACGAGCAGTACTTC. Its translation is CASSEEMGLEYEQYF.

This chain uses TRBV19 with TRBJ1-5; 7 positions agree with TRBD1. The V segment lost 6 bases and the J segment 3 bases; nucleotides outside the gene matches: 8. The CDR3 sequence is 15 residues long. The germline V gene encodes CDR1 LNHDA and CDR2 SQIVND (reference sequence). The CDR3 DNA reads TGTGCCAGTAGGCGAACAGGGGCGAACAATCAGCCCCAGCATTTT. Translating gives CASRRTGANNQPQHF.

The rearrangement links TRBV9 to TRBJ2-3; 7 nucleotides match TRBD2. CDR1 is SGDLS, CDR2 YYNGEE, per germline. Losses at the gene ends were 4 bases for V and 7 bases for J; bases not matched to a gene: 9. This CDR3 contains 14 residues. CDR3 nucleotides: TGTGCCAGCAGCCCTGGACTAGAGGCCTATACGCAGTATTTT. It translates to CASSPGLEAYTQYF.

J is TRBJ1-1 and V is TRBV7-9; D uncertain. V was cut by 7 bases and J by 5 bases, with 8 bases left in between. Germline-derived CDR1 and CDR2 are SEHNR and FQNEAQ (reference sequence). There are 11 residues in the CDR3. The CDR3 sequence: CASTPGTEAFF. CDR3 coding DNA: TGTGCCAGCACTCCGGGTACTGAAGCTTTCTTT.